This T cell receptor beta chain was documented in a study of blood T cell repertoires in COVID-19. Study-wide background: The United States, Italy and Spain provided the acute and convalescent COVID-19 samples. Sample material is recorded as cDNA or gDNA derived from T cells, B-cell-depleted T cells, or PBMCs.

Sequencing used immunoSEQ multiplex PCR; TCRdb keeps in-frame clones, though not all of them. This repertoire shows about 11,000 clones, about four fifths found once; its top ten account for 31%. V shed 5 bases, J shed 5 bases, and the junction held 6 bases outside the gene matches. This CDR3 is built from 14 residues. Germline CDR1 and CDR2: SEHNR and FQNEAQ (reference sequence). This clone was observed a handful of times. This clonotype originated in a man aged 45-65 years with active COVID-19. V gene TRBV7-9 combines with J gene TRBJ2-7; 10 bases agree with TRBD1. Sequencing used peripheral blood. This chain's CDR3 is CASSEGQGYDEQYF. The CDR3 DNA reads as TGTGCCAGCAGCGAGGGACAGGGGTATGACGAGCAGTACTTC.